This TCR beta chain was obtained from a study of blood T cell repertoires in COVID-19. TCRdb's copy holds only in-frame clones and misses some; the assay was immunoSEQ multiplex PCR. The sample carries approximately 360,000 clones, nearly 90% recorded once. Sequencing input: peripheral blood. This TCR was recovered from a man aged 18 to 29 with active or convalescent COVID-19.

CDR3 sequence: CASSLKGAYGYTF. The CDR3 DNA follows: TGTGCCAGCAGTTTGAAGGGGGCCTATGGCTACACCTTC. The J gene is TRBJ1-2, the V gene TRBV12-3 or TRBV12-4; 7 bases align to TRBD1. With 3 bases clipped from V and 4 bases from J, the junction kept 2 bases outside the gene matches. This CDR3 is 13 amino acids long.